The rows below give T cell receptor beta chains drawn from one sample of a study of blood T cell repertoires in COVID-19. Data came from immunoSEQ multiplex PCR; TCRdb stores just in-frame clones and leaves some out. The repertoire has around 210,000 clones, less than 85% of them found once; the top ten carry about 5.5%. Sequencing was done on a sample of peripheral blood. Receptor source: a woman aged 70-85 years with acute or convalescent COVID-19. CDR3s include the opening cysteine and the closing phenylalanine or tryptophan. The D gene is left open where the match is weak. Not all rows give a size; the values are once, few, many and, for expanded clones, a class.

D gene	V gene	clone size	J gene	CDR3 DNA	CDR3 protein
TRBD2	TRBV28	-	TRBJ2-1	TGTGCCAGCAGTTCGACTGAACCACTAGCGGTTTCCTACAATGAGCAGTTCTTC	CASSSTEPLAVSYNEQFF
TRBD1	TRBV5-1	-	TRBJ2-5	TGCGCCAGCAGCTTGGCCGACAGGGGCCAAGAGACCCAGTACTTC	CASSLADRGQETQYF
TRBD1	TRBV6-5	-	TRBJ1-2	TGTGCCAGCAGGGGGACAGGGGATGGCTACACCTTC	CASRGTGDGYTF
TRBD1	TRBV2	-	TRBJ2-3	TGTGCCAGCAATGCGAGGACAGGACCCACAGATACGCAGTATTTT	CASNARTGPTDTQYF
-	TRBV5-4	few	TRBJ2-7	TGTGCCAGCAGCTTGGCCGACAGACAAAACGAGCAGTACTTC	CASSLADRQNEQYF
-	TRBV7-9	-	TRBJ2-1	TGTGCCAGCAGCGACGGGCGGCTAGCGTTGAGCTCCTACAATGAGCAGTTCTTC	CASSDGRLALSSYNEQFF
-	TRBV12-5	-	TRBJ1-1	TGTGCTAGTGGTCCGGACAGGAACACTGAAGCTTTCTTT	CASGPDRNTEAFF
TRBD2	TRBV6-6	once	TRBJ2-7	TGTGCCAGCAGTTACTCGACTAGCGGAGACTACGAGCAGTACTTC	CASSYSTSGDYEQYF
TRBD1	TRBV6-6	-	TRBJ2-7	TGTGCCAGCAGTCCATCCGGGACAGGGGCTTACGAGCAGTACTTC	CASSPSGTGAYEQYF
-	TRBV29-1	-	TRBJ1-3	TGCAGCGTTGAAGGCGGTAACTCTGGAAACACCATATATTTT	CSVEGGNSGNTIYF
TRBD2	TRBV30	once	TRBJ2-1	TGTGCCTGGAGAGCTAGCGGGAGACTCTCCTACAATGAGCAGTTCTTC	CAWRASGRLSYNEQFF
-	TRBV27	-	TRBJ1-5	TGTGCCAGCAGTTTATCGTATAGCAATCAGCCCCAGCATTTT	CASSLSYSNQPQHF
TRBD1	TRBV6-5	few	TRBJ2-7	TGTGCCGCACGACAGGGGGGAGCCTACGAGCAGTACTTC	CAARQGGAYEQYF
TRBD1	TRBV10-3	once	TRBJ2-3	TGTGCCATCGGGGGACAGGACCGCACAGATACGCAGTATTTT	CAIGGQDRTDTQYF
-	TRBV28	-	TRBJ2-7	TGTGCCAGCAAAGCGGCCTCCTACGAGCAGTACTTC	CASKAASYEQYF
TRBD1	TRBV5-1	-	TRBJ1-1	TGCGCCAGCAGCTGGACAGGGGACCCTGAAGCTTTCTTT	CASSWTGDPEAFF
TRBD1	TRBV5-5	-	TRBJ1-6	TGTGCCAGCAGCTTGGGGACGACAGGGTCAAATTCACCCCTCCACTTT	CASSLGTTGSNSPLHF
-	TRBV12-3/TRBV12-4	-	TRBJ1-6	TGTGCCAGCAGTTTAGGGGGCCAATCACCCCTCCACTTT	CASSLGGQSPLHF
TRBD2	TRBV27	-	TRBJ2-1	TGTGCCAGCAGTCAACCGGGACTAGCGGGGGAGCAGTTCTTC	CASSQPGLAGEQFF
-	TRBV6-5	-	TRBJ2-1	TGTGCCAGCAGTTACGGTGTTCAGGGTAGCATGTATGAGCAGTTCTTC	CASSYGVQGSMYEQFF
TRBD2	TRBV28	-	TRBJ2-1	TGTGCCAGCACCGTCTGGCGGGAGGGGGGTGAGCAGTTCTTC	CASTVWREGGEQFF
TRBD1	TRBV29-1	-	TRBJ2-7	TGCAGCGCGACCACAGGGGTTCCCTACGAGCAGTACTTC	CSATTGVPYEQYF
TRBD2	TRBV5-4	-	TRBJ2-7	TGTGCCAGCAGCCACACTAGCGGGAGCGCACACGAGCAGTACTTC	CASSHTSGSAHEQYF
TRBD1	TRBV6-6	-	TRBJ2-7	TGTGCCAGCAGTTACTCGTCCGGGACAGGGTCCGAGCAGTACTTC	CASSYSSGTGSEQYF
-	TRBV4-1	-	TRBJ2-1	TGCGCCAGCAGCCCTACGGCGGCCTACAATGAGCAGTTCTTC	CASSPTAAYNEQFF
TRBD1	TRBV28	once	TRBJ2-1	TGTGCCAGCAGCACTGACAGGGGTGAGCAGTTCTTC	CASSTDRGEQFF
-	TRBV29-1	-	TRBJ2-3	TGCAGCGTTGTCGGCGGGTCAGATACGCAGTATTTT	CSVVGGSDTQYF
TRBD1	TRBV11-3	once	TRBJ2-2	TGTGCCAGCAGCTTCCGGGACAGATACACCGGGGAGCTGTTTTTT	CASSFRDRYTGELFF
-	TRBV15	once	TRBJ1-5	TGTGCCACCAGCAGAGATGGCAGGGGAAGACAGCCCCAGCATTTT	CATSRDGRGRQPQHF
-	TRBV7-2	-	TRBJ1-1	TGTGCCAGCAGCAGACTACAGGGAAACACTGAAGCTTTCTTT	CASSRLQGNTEAFF
TRBD1	TRBV28	-	TRBJ1-2	TGTGCCAGCATGTTAGGGAAGGGGGCTCATTCCTATGGCTACACCTTC	CASMLGKGAHSYGYTF
-	TRBV4-2	once	TRBJ2-2	TGTGCCAGCAGCAGCCTCGGACAAACAAGAACCGGGGAGCTGTTTTTT	CASSSLGQTRTGELFF
-	TRBV2	-	TRBJ2-7	TGTGCCAGCGGACAGAGCTACGAGCAGTACTTC	CASGQSYEQYF
TRBD1	TRBV2	-	TRBJ1-4	TGTGCCAGCAGGGCTACAGGGGGGGCTAATGAAAAACTGTTTTTT	CASRATGGANEKLFF
TRBD2	TRBV3-1/TRBV3-2	-	TRBJ2-1	TGTGCCAGCAGCCAGGATATCGGACTAGGGGCCTACAATGAGCAGTTCTTC	CASSQDIGLGAYNEQFF
-	TRBV6-6	-	TRBJ1-5	TGTGCCAGTGATACCCGGACAGTTTCCAATCAGCCCCAGCATTTT	CASDTRTVSNQPQHF
TRBD1	TRBV10-3	-	TRBJ1-1	TGTGCCATCAGTGAAGGGGGACAGCACACTGAAGCTTTCTTT	CAISEGGQHTEAFF
TRBD1	TRBV7-2	-	TRBJ1-1	TGTGCCAGCAGCTTAGGTGGGACAGGTAACACTGAAGCTTTCTTT	CASSLGGTGNTEAFF
TRBD2	TRBV24-1	-	TRBJ2-5	TGTAATTCCGGACCCCTAGCGGGGAAACAAGAGACCCAGTACTTC	CNSGPLAGKQETQYF
-	TRBV5-5	-	TRBJ2-2	TGTGCCAGCAGCTTGGAGGGCTATGCCAGCTCCGAGGAGGACACCGGGGAGCTGTTTTTT	CASSLEGYASSEEDTGELFF
-	TRBV3-1/TRBV3-2	-	TRBJ2-5	TGTGCCAGCAGCCAAGGGGGCCAACCCGAGACCCAGTACTTC	CASSQGGQPETQYF
-	TRBV9	-	TRBJ2-3	TGTGCCAGCAGCGTTTCAGGGGGGCACACAGATACGCAGTATTTT	CASSVSGGHTDTQYF
TRBD1	TRBV3-1/TRBV3-2	once	TRBJ1-2	TGTGCCAGCAGCCAAGATACAGGGGGCGAAGATGGCTACACCTTC	CASSQDTGGEDGYTF
TRBD1	TRBV5-4	-	TRBJ2-7	TGTGCCAGCAGCTCCCGGGACAGGGGAGGCGAGCAGTACTTC	CASSSRDRGGEQYF
TRBD2	TRBV15	-	TRBJ2-5	TGTGCCACCAGCAGAGGGAGACCTAGCGGGTACCAAGAGACCCAGTACTTC	CATSRGRPSGYQETQYF
-	TRBV12-3/TRBV12-4	-	TRBJ1-1	TGTGCCACCTCGAGGGCGAACACTGAAGCTTTCTTT	CATSRANTEAFF